The next 16 T cell receptor beta chains were all read from a single sample in a study of blood T cells in healthy people across ages. With a J-beta primer mix and a sample-barcoded 5' primer, a second PCR ran about 6 to 11 cycles. TCRdb reprocessed the 5' RACE reads via MiXCR and lists one record per CDR3 protein. The table lists about 1,400,000 distinct CDR3 sequences, 55% to 75% of them singletons. The sample consisted of blood. The source of these receptors is a man between 18 and 35 years old in good health.

The CDR3 region has the DNA TGTGCCAGCAGTGAATGGGGGGAAAATGAAAAACTGTTTTTT. The encoded protein is CASSEWGENEKLFF. This chain connects TRBV6-1 to TRBJ1-4; D is possibly TRBD1 (5 bases). Germline CDR1 MNHNS, CDR2 SASEGT. Trimming took off 2 bases at V and 5 bases at J, with 9 bases between the two ends. The CDR3 contains 14 residues.

The chain recombines TRBV7-9 with TRBJ1-1; no definite D call. The CDR3 runs 12 residues. Trimming removed 3 bases from V and 5 bases from J, with 7 bases in between. Per germline, CDR1 SEHNR and CDR2 FQNEAQ (reference sequence). The CDR3 here is CASSFGWTEAFF. CDR3 nucleotides: TGTGCCAGCAGCTTTGGTTGGACTGAAGCTTTCTTT.

This chain joins TRBV10-3 and TRBJ2-3; D might be TRBD1 or TRBD2, each matching 5 bases. This CDR3 comprises 13 residues. V dropped 11 bases and J dropped 2 bases, with 14 bases sitting between them. Looked up from germline, CDR1 is ENHRY and CDR2 is SYGVKD. CDR3 coding DNA: TGTGCCGCCGGGGCTACGCCCACAGATACGCAGTATTTT. Translated, it gives CAAGATPTDTQYF.

To note about this clonotype: Possible read error: a much larger clone is one base away. V gene TRBV3-1 combines with J gene TRBJ2-7; a weak D match, TRBD1 (6 bases). Germline assignment: CDR1 LGHDT and CDR2 YNNKEL (reference sequence). The CDR3 loop spans 12 amino acids. CDR3 sequence reads: CASNQQGYEQYF. For the CDR3, the DNA is TGTGCCAGCAACCAACAGGGCTACGAGCAGTACTTC.

Here the CDR3 DNA reads TGTGCCAGCAGTGGGACAGGGGGCGGTGAGCAGTACTTC. Translation gives CASSGTGGGEQYF. This chain uses TRBV6-5 with TRBJ2-5; 12 nucleotides align to TRBD1. J lost 11 bases, V lost 5 bases, and 6 bases had no gene match. Germline V gene sequence: CDR1 MNHEY, CDR2 SVGAGI. The CDR3 is made up of 13 amino acids.

This clonotype was counted only a few times. The V gene is TRBV10-3, the J gene TRBJ1-2; perhaps TRBD1 as D (6 bases). The CDR3 covers 12 residues. Germline CDR1 is ENHRY and CDR2 is SYGVKD. Trimming removed 10 bases at V and 9 bases at J, with 18 bases between. The CDR3 coding sequence is TGTGCCACCTCCACCCAACAGGGAAGCTACACCTTC. It translates to CATSTQQGSYTF.

The chain combines TRBV20-1 with TRBJ2-7; 11 bases map to TRBD2. The CDR3 has 16 residues. V gave up 5 bases and J gave up 2 bases; unmatched junction bases: 11. Germline V gene lookup returns CDR1 DFQATT and CDR2 SNEGSKA (reference sequence). The CDR3: CSAVLAGGQGAYEQYF. DNA of the CDR3: TGCAGTGCTGTCCTAGCGGGAGGTCAGGGGGCCTACGAGCAGTACTTC.

The CDR3 loop is CASSYSGAVARGYTF. Written as DNA, the CDR3 is TGTGCCAGCAGTTACTCAGGGGCAGTAGCGAGAGGCTACACCTTC. The rearrangement uses TRBV6-6 and TRBJ1-2; TRBD1 is a possible D gene (5 bases). Trimming shortened V by 0 bases and J by 8 bases, and 16 bases separated the two germline ends. This CDR3 is 15 amino acids long. Looked up from germline, CDR1 is MNHNY and CDR2 is SVGAGI (reference sequence).

The chain uses TRBV4-1 and TRBJ1-1; the match to TRBD1 covers 7 bases. The CDR3 extends over 14 amino acids. V shed 3 bases and J 2 bases; nucleotides not matched to a gene: 3. The germline V gene has CDR1 MGHRA and CDR2 YSYEKL. The CDR3 region is CASSHRQGNTEAFF. The CDR3, as DNA: TGCGCCAGCAGCCACCGACAGGGCAACACTGAAGCTTTCTTT.

V and J are TRBV4-2 and TRBJ1-1, with 7 positions matching TRBD1. From germline, CDR1 is LGHNA and CDR2 YNFKEQ. There are 15 residues in the CDR3. V dropped 4 bases and J dropped 6; count of bases not matched to a gene: 11. CDR3 nucleotides: TGTGCCAGCAGCCGAGGACAGGCGTCGGGGCCTGAAGCTTTCTTT. Translated: CASSRGQASGPEAFF.

The chain uses TRBV10-3 and TRBJ1-6; weak D call: TRBD1 (5 bases). The CDR3 runs 15 residues. V shed 3 bases and J shed 8 bases, with 14 bases lying between them. The germline V gene has CDR1 ENHRY and CDR2 SYGVKD. The chain's CDR3 is CAISDVGDNDSPLHF. The CDR3 DNA reads TGTGCCATCAGTGATGTAGGGGATAATGATTCACCCCTCCACTTT.

The chain uses TRBV7-8 and TRBJ2-3; TRBD2 is a possible D gene (5 bases). The length of the CDR3 is 15 residues. V lost 1 base and J 3 bases, leaving 11 bases between the germline ends. Germline-derived CDR1 and CDR2 are SGHVS and FQNEAQ. Here the CDR3 reads CASSLDSTRTDTQYF. CDR3 DNA sequence: TGTGCCAGCAGCTTAGACAGCACTAGAACAGATACGCAGTATTTT.

The CDR3 DNA sequence: TGCAGCGTTGAAGGGGGCGGATTAAGTAGCGACGAGCAGTACTTC. This encodes CSVEGGGLSSDEQYF. The chain is built from TRBV29-1 and TRBJ2-5, with D perhaps given as TRBD1 or TRBD2 (5 bases each). The DNA end is more similar to TRBJ2-7, so the J call may be wrong. The CDR3 is 15 amino acids. CDR1 SQVTM and CDR2 ANQGSEA come from the germline V gene.

V gene TRBV4-1 combines with J gene TRBJ1-4; TRBD1 aligns across 8 bases. Germline V lookup: CDR1 MGHRA, CDR2 YSYEKL. Unmatched junction bases numbered 4, after V lost 0 bases and J lost 1 base. The length of the CDR3 is 17 residues. CDR3: CASSQEPTGGTNEKLFF. The CDR3 DNA reads as TGCGCCAGCAGCCAAGAGCCAACAGGGGGAACTAATGAAAAACTGTTTTTT.

This chain's CDR3 is CSARDRGEKSNQPQHF. CDR3 DNA: TGCAGTGCTAGAGATCGTGGCGAGAAGAGCAATCAGCCCCAGCATTTT. This sequence joins TRBV20-1 and TRBJ1-5; D not resolved. The CDR3 is 16 amino acids. V dropped 0 bases and J dropped 1 base, with 13 bases sitting between them. Per the germline V gene, CDR1 is DFQATT and CDR2 is SNEGSKA (reference sequence).

The CDR3 nucleotides are TGTGCCAGCAGCCTAACGGCGGGAGTTTACGAGCAGTACTTC. Translated, it gives CASSLTAGVYEQYF. The chain links TRBV11-2 to TRBJ2-7, with 7 positions matching TRBD2. Germline trimming cut 5 bases from V and 4 bases from J; bases unmatched to any gene: 8. Germline V gene lookup returns CDR1 SGHAT and CDR2 FQNNGV. The CDR3 is made up of 14 amino acids.